The sequence of this T cell receptor (beta chain) was determined in a study of blood T cell repertoires in COVID-19. The wider study: From the United States, Italy and Spain came samples of acute and convalescent COVID-19. PBMCs, B-cell-depleted T cells, or T cells provided the cDNA or gDNA that made up the material.

Original analysis: Estimation of nucleated cell counts relied on the amplification of reference gene primers. Measured with immunoSEQ multiplex PCR; TCRdb has only the in-frame clones, and not every one. The V and J calls and clone size were taken over from that table, and D and trimming were inferred from the DNA. Here the sample spans fewer than 250,000 clones, roughly 86% being singletons. The TCR sequence derives from a man aged 60-69 years with acute or convalescent COVID-19. The source material was peripheral blood.

CDR3 amino acids: CASRGSGGLQETQYF. The CDR3 DNA sequence: TGCGCCAGCAGGGGTAGCGGGGGCCTCCAAGAGACCCAGTACTTC. The V gene is TRBV5-1, the J gene TRBJ2-5, with 9 positions matching TRBD2. The CDR3 loop spans 15 amino acids. CDR1 is SGHRS and CDR2 is YFSETQ in the germline V gene. V lost 5 bases, J lost 1 base, and 6 bases stayed unmatched.